A single sample gave rise to the 28 T cell receptor delta chains below, sequenced in a study of Vδ1+ human thymocytes. Study-wide findings and caveats: Highly polyclonal TRG and TRD repertoires with Gaussian CDR3 length distributions appeared in thymus.

Which antigens these TCRs recognize remains unknown. RNA was extracted from the cells and then reverse transcribed. CDR3 amplicons came from multiplex PCR with pooled V-gene forward and constant-region reverse primers. TCRdb reanalysed the multiplex PCR reads via CATT. This repertoire shows around 76,000 delta-chain clones, 30% to 45% found once; its top ten account for about 0.24%. The sample consisted of Vdelta1+ gamma-delta thymocytes from the thymus. The subset: FACS-sorted CD3+ TCRalphabeta- TCRVdelta1+ TCRVdelta2- thymocytes. The receptors stem from a boy younger than two who had congenital heart surgery.

This chain links TRDV1 with TRDJ1, with 10 bases matching TRDD3. With 0 bases clipped from V and 4 bases from J, the junction kept 17 bases outside the gene matches. The CDR3 sequence is 20 residues long. Germline V CDR1 and CDR2: TSWWSYY, QGS. CDR3 sequence reads: CALGELCLPSTGGLGDKLIF. CDR3 nucleotides: TGTGCTCTTGGGGAACTATGCCTACCTAGTACTGGGGGATTAGGCGATAAACTCATCTTT.

About this clone: With a much larger clone just one base away, this may be a read error. The rearrangement uses TRDV2 and TRDJ1; D is unresolved. Germline-derived CDR1 and CDR2 are GEAIGNYY and EKD. CDR3 length equals 16 residues. Here the CDR3 reads CACATVNRAITDKLIF. Written as DNA, the CDR3 is TGTGCCTGTGCCACCGTAAACCGAGCGATCACCGATAAACTCATCTTT.

In its sample, this clone was seen a few times. The chain links TRDV1 to TRDJ1, with D maybe TRDD3 (6 bases). The CDR3 contains 16 residues. The V gene's germline CDR1 is TSWWSYY and CDR2 QGS. V gave up 6 bases and J gave up 1 base, with 18 bases separating them. The CDR3 loop is CALGWGNIYPTDKLIF. The CDR3 bases are TGTGCTCTTGGCTGGGGCAACATTTATCCCACCGATAAACTCATCTTT.

This chain links TRDV1 with TRDJ1, with a possible D match to TRDD3 (5 bases). Germline V gene data show CDR1 as TSWWSYY and CDR2 as QGS. The CDR3 loop spans 15 amino acids. Trimming shortened V by 2 bases and J by 4 bases, and 14 bases separated the two germline ends. CDR3 DNA sequence: TGTGCTCTTGGGGAAGCAAGTGCGTGGGGCGATAAACTCATCTTT. This sequence encodes CALGEASAWGDKLIF.

This chain connects TRDV1 to TRDJ1; TRDD3 matches at 11 bases. V gave up 5 bases and J gave up 0 bases; unmatched junction bases: 20. The V gene's germline CDR1 is TSWWSYY and CDR2 QGS. The CDR3 loop spans 21 amino acids. CDR3 DNA: TGTGCTCTTGGGACCGGCCTTCCGTGGGGGATACGACCCTTGTACACCGATAAACTCATCTTT. It encodes CALGTGLPWGIRPLYTDKLIF.

The gene calls are TRDV1 and TRDJ1; 13 bases are shared with TRDD3. V dropped 2 bases and J dropped 1; count of bases not matched to a gene: 16. Germline V lookup: CDR1 TSWWSYY, CDR2 QGS. This CDR3 spans 21 amino acids. The chain's CDR3 is CALGEEPEVLGDTVFTDKLIF. The CDR3 nucleotides read TGTGCTCTTGGGGAAGAGCCGGAGGTACTGGGGGATACGGTCTTCACCGATAAACTCATCTTT.

The chain links TRDV1 to TRDJ1; a possible D gene is TRDD3 (7 bases). Deletions cut 1 base from V and 5 bases from J, with 29 bases between. This CDR3 spans 20 amino acids. Germline CDR1 is TSWWSYY and CDR2 is QGS. In nucleotides, the CDR3 is TGTGCTCTTGGGGAACCCAACTCCTCGTTCCTATTGGGATACAAGGATAAACTCATCTTT. Residues: CALGEPNSSFLLGYKDKLIF.

The J gene is TRDJ1, the V gene TRDV1; a weak D match, TRDD3 (5 bases). Trimming removed 0 bases at V and 0 bases at J, with 20 bases between. This CDR3 region has 19 residues. Germline-derived CDR1 and CDR2 are TSWWSYY and QGS. The CDR3 sequence is CALGELFPLYWTHTDKLIF. CDR3 nucleotides: TGTGCTCTTGGGGAACTGTTCCCCTTGTACTGGACCCACACCGATAAACTCATCTTT.

The V call is TRDV1, the J call TRDJ1, with TRDD3 matching 11 bases. J gave up 0 bases and V 2 bases, and 11 bases lay outside the gene matches. The CDR3 spans 19 residues. CDR1 is TSWWSYY, CDR2 QGS, per germline. Here the CDR3 reads CALGEIGRLGDTNTDKLIF. CDR3 nucleotide sequence: TGTGCTCTTGGGGAAATTGGGAGGCTGGGGGATACCAACACCGATAAACTCATCTTT.

The chain is built from TRDV1 and TRDJ1; D is undetermined. The CDR3 covers 18 residues. The germline gives CDR1 TSWWSYY, CDR2 QGS. The germline V and J ends were trimmed by 2 bases and 0 bases, with 19 bases remaining between them. CDR3 coding DNA: TGTGCTCTTGGGGAAAAAGGCCAGGAGAGGACCAACACCGATAAACTCATCTTT. Translating gives CALGEKGQERTNTDKLIF.

This chain links TRDV1 with TRDJ1, with D perhaps matching TRDD3 (8 bases). Germline V gene data show CDR1 as TSWWSYY and CDR2 as QGS. The CDR3 has 25 residues. The ends were cut back, 4 bases at V and 0 bases at J, with 42 bases in the middle. CDR3: CALGVSPAFLYLTGGLREYTDKLIF. The CDR3 DNA sequence: TGTGCTCTTGGGGTTTCCCCGGCCTTCCTCTACCTTACTGGGGGTCTTCGGGAGTACACCGATAAACTCATCTTT.

The chain combines TRDV1 with TRDJ1, with 8 positions matching TRDD3. The CDR3 is 21 residues long. The V gene end was trimmed by 0 bases and the J gene end by 0 bases; junction bases not matched to a gene: 18. The germline gives CDR1 TSWWSYY, CDR2 QGS. The CDR3 loop reads CALGELNRSRLGDVYTDKLIF. The CDR3 DNA reads as TGTGCTCTTGGGGAACTAAATAGGAGCCGGCTGGGGGACGTGTACACCGATAAACTCATCTTT.

This rearrangement joins TRDV2 to TRDJ2; D is tentatively TRDD2 or TRDD3 (7 bases each). CDR1 and CDR2 (germline): GEAIGNYY, EKD. The V and J ends lost 3 bases and 0 bases respectively, with 61 bases between them. The CDR3 has 32 amino acids. For the CDR3, the DNA is TGTGCCTGTGACCCCCGGGGGTTCCTACAAAGGATACGCAGGAAGGTTTTTCGTAATGATGCCTGTGGTAGTGCTTTGACAGCACAACTCTTCTTT. It yields the protein CACDPRGFLQRIRRKVFRNDACGSALTAQLFF.

The V gene is TRDV1, the J gene TRDJ1; a possible D gene is TRDD2 (5 bases). This CDR3 comprises 15 residues. Germline assignment: CDR1 TSWWSYY and CDR2 QGS. V lost 0 bases and J 1 base, leaving 9 bases between the germline ends. As DNA, the CDR3 is TGTGCTCTTGGGGAACTCTTCCGGGGCACCGATAAACTCATCTTT. Translation gives CALGELFRGTDKLIF.

V and J are TRDV1 and TRDJ1; 8 positions match TRDD3. V shed 3 bases and J 0 bases; nucleotides not matched to a gene: 21. This CDR3 comprises 21 residues. Germline V gene data show CDR1 as TSWWSYY and CDR2 as QGS. CDR3 protein: CALGDHETTEYWGLYTDKLIF. The CDR3 DNA reads TGTGCTCTTGGGGATCATGAGACTACGGAGTACTGGGGGCTGTACACCGATAAACTCATCTTT.

This chain joins TRDV1 and TRDJ1; 7 bases fit TRDD3. The CDR3 contains 21 residues. Unmatched junction bases numbered 19, after V lost 0 bases and J lost 0 bases. From germline, CDR1 is TSWWSYY and CDR2 QGS. In nucleotides, the CDR3 is TGTGCTCTTGGGGAACTAGTGCCCTACTTACTGGGGATTCAATACACCGATAAACTCATCTTT. This gives the protein CALGELVPYLLGIQYTDKLIF.

This chain connects TRDV1 to TRDJ1; a possible D gene is TRDD3 (6 bases). CDR3 length: 23 residues. Germline V gives CDR1 TSWWSYY, CDR2 QGS. V gave up 1 base and J gave up 1 base, with 34 bases separating them. The CDR3, as DNA: TGTGCTCTTGGGGAACCTAATTTTTTCCCAGGCTATTCGGGGATCGCCGGCACCGATAAACTCATCTTT. Translating gives CALGEPNFFPGYSGIAGTDKLIF.

The V and J genes are TRDV1 and TRDJ1; maybe TRDD3 (5 bases). The germline V gene has CDR1 TSWWSYY and CDR2 QGS. The CDR3 loop spans 15 amino acids. V lost 5 bases to trimming and J lost 7 bases, with 20 bases between them. The CDR3 DNA is TGTGCTCTTGGGAGAAGGGGTTGGGGTTGTGGTAAACTCATCTTT. This gives the protein CALGRRGWGCGKLIF.

V and J are TRDV2 and TRDJ3; D may be TRDD2 or TRDD3 (7 bases each). CDR1 is GEAIGNYY and CDR2 is EKD in the germline V gene. CDR3 length: 16 amino acids. V dropped 2 bases and J dropped 13 bases, with 20 bases sitting between them. In DNA, the CDR3 is TGTGCCTGTGACATCCGAATTTCCTACTGGGGACGACAGATGTTTTTC. It encodes CACDIRISYWGRQMFF.

V and J are TRDV1 and TRDJ1; 7 bases agree with TRDD3. J was trimmed by 1 base and V by 0 bases; bases with no gene match: 23. CDR1 is TSWWSYY, CDR2 QGS, per germline. The CDR3 runs 22 residues. The CDR3: CALGELADSLLGGAYVTDKLIF. CDR3 nucleotides: TGTGCTCTTGGGGAACTAGCCGATTCCTTGCTGGGGGGTGCCTACGTCACCGATAAACTCATCTTT.

The chain combines TRDV1 with TRDJ1, with 11 bases matching TRDD3. CDR3 length: 21 residues. After removal of 0 bases from V and 10 bases from J, the junction contained 25 bases not matched to a gene. Germline CDR1 is TSWWSYY and CDR2 is QGS. The CDR3 DNA follows: TGTGCTCTTGGGGAACTAGCCTTCCGTCGGATATATATACTGGGGGATATTGGACTCATCTTT. This gives the protein CALGELAFRRIYILGDIGLIF.

This clone was recorded a few times. This sequence joins TRDV1 and TRDJ1; TRDD3 matches 10 bases. The germline CDR1 and CDR2 sequences are TSWWSYY and QGS. The J segment lost 0 bases and the V segment lost 1 base, leaving 14 bases of the junction unmatched. The CDR3 has 20 amino acids. DNA of the CDR3: TGTGCTCTTGGGGAACCCATCTTCCTTGGGGGATACCGGTACACCGATAAACTCATCTTT. This translates into CALGEPIFLGGYRYTDKLIF.

The chain recombines TRDV1 with TRDJ1, with D maybe TRDD3 (6 bases). Germline CDR1 TSWWSYY, CDR2 QGS. This CDR3 is built from 20 residues. Trimming took 10 bases from V and 0 from J, leaving 33 bases between them. The CDR3 nucleotides are TGTGCTCCCCTTTTCCCAGGATGGGGGGGGAATCGCTGTTACACCGATAAACTCATCTTT. It encodes CAPLFPGWGGNRCYTDKLIF.

The rearrangement uses TRDV1 and TRDJ1; 8 bases align to TRDD3. Germline trimming cut 6 bases from V and 0 bases from J; bases unmatched to any gene: 9. CDR3 length: 16 amino acids. In germline, CDR1 is TSWWSYY, CDR2 QGS. CDR3 in amino acids: CALGTGDTPYTDKLIF. The CDR3 coding sequence is TGTGCTCTTGGAACAGGGGATACACCGTACACCGATAAACTCATCTTT.

The chain is built from TRDV1 and TRDJ1, with 10 bases that match TRDD3. The CDR3 covers 17 residues. V lost 0 bases to trimming and J lost 11 bases; unmatched junction nucleotides: 15. Germline lookup yields CDR1 TSWWSYY and CDR2 QGS. The CDR3 is CALGELGGYPRALGLIF. The CDR3 DNA reads TGTGCTCTTGGGGAACTTGGGGGATACCCACGGGCCCTGGGCCTCATCTTT.

This clone was detected a few times. This chain connects TRDV1 to TRDJ1, with TRDD3 identical over 10 bases. V gave up 0 bases and J gave up 0 bases; unmatched junction bases: 1. This CDR3 spans 16 amino acids. CDR1 is TSWWSYY and CDR2 is QGS in the germline V gene. The CDR3 DNA reads TGTGCTCTTGGGGAACTGGGGGATACGCACACCGATAAACTCATCTTT. Protein product: CALGELGDTHTDKLIF.

This clone was picked up a small number of times. This chain joins TRDV1 and TRDJ1, with 8 positions matching TRDD3. Trimming cost V 7 bases and J 0 bases; bases outside gene matches: 13. CDR1 and CDR2 (germline): TSWWSYY, QGS. The CDR3 is 17 amino acids. CDR3 residues: CALVMGIHPINTDKLIF. CDR3 nucleotides: TGTGCTCTTGTTATGGGGATACATCCCATTAACACCGATAAACTCATCTTT.

In its sample, this clone was seen a few times. This chain connects TRDV1 to TRDJ1; D perhaps matches TRDD2 (5 bases). V dropped 4 bases and J dropped 4 bases, with 19 bases sitting between them. CDR3 length equals 16 residues. Per the germline V gene, CDR1 is TSWWSYY and CDR2 is QGS. The CDR3 here is CALGAPRILGSDKLIF. CDR3 DNA sequence: TGTGCTCTTGGGGCTCCTAGGATTCTCGGGAGCGATAAACTCATCTTT.